A single sample gave rise to the 2 T cell receptor beta chains below, sequenced in a study of T cell repertoires in aging, cancer and after chemotherapy. The template was genomic DNA from peripheral blood, not RNA. TRB rearrangements spanning V, D and J were amplified using mixed TRB-A/B primers. Via MiXCR, TCRdb re-called the multiplex PCR reads, giving one row per CDR3 protein. This repertoire shows fewer than 15,000 distinct CDR3 sequences, roughly 26% found once; its top ten account for 45% to 55%. What was sequenced was blood. The origin of the receptors is a human donor in good health.

This clonotype appeared a few times. The J gene is TRBJ1-6, the V gene TRBV6-5; no clear D. With 6 bases removed from V and 7 bases from J, the gap between germline ends came to 10 bases. The CDR3 is 13 amino acids. Looked up from germline, CDR1 is MNHEY and CDR2 is SVGAGI. The CDR3 region is CASSLGLNSPLHF. CDR3 DNA: TGTGCCAGCAGCTTAGGGCTAAATTCACCCCTCCACTTT.

The chain carries TRBV6-5 and TRBJ2-1; 7 bases fit TRBD2. V gave up 2 bases and J gave up 4 bases; unmatched junction bases: 5. CDR3 length: 15 residues. CDR1 is MNHEY and CDR2 is SVGAGI in the germline V gene. CDR3: CASSYGGGGYNEQFF. CDR3 DNA: TGTGCCAGCAGTTACGGGGGGGGGGGGTACAATGAGCAGTTCTTC.